Listed below are T cell receptor beta chains from one sample, sequenced in a study of cytotoxic CD8 clonotypes in ibrutinib-treated CLL. Repertoires were generated with immunoSEQ multiplex PCR, while TCRdb's copy carries only in-frame clones and drops some. The repertoire holds approximately 130,000 clones, 84% seen once, with around 3% in the top ten. The material was PBMCs, obtained after 24 months of ibrutinib treatment. The receptors shown here come from a human donor with chronic lymphocytic leukemia. Both conserved end residues are part of each CDR3. D genes are given only for firm matches. Not all rows give a size; the values are once, few, many and, for expanded clones, a class.

j_call d_call v_call clone_size cdr3_nt cdr3_aa
TRBJ2-5 TRBD2 TRBV18 - TGTGCCAGCTCACGGGGACCGCGGGGGGAAGAGACCCAGTACTTC CASSRGPRGEETQYF
TRBJ2-3 - TRBV7-2 - TGTGCCAGCAGCTTCATTCGACAGGCTCGTTTTAGCACAGATACGCAGTATTTT CASSFIRQARFSTDTQYF
TRBJ1-6 - TRBV7-9 few TGTGCCAGCAGCTCCAGGGAAACTAATAATTCACCCCTCCACTTT CASSSRETNNSPLHF
TRBJ2-1 TRBD2 TRBV2 few TGTGCCAGCAGTAGGGAGGGGATCAACAATGAGCAGTTCTTC CASSREGINNEQFF
TRBJ1-1 - TRBV29-1 - TGCAGCGTTGTATCGCTTGAAGCTTTCTTT CSVVSLEAFF
TRBJ1-3 - TRBV7-9 few TGTGCCAGCAGCCTAAATCTCGCCTGGAAATCCTCCTCTGGAAACACCATATATTTT CASSLNLAWKSSSGNTIYF
TRBJ2-7 - TRBV5-1 - TGCGCCAGCAGCTTGGGAGGCGGGGATCCATACGAGCAGTACTTC CASSLGGGDPYEQYF
TRBJ1-2 - TRBV28 - TGTGCCAGCAGTTTCGGGGATGGTGGCTACACCTTC CASSFGDGGYTF
TRBJ2-7 - TRBV5-6 - TGTGCCAGCAGCTCTAACTTCGGCCCCGAGCAGTACTTC CASSSNFGPEQYF
TRBJ2-7 - TRBV7-9 - TGTGCCAGCAGCTCACTAGTGGGGAGCGAGCAGTACTTC CASSSLVGSEQYF
TRBJ1-2 - TRBV9 - TGTGCCAGCAGCGTCTCCGGGACCCTCTATGGCTACACCTTC CASSVSGTLYGYTF
TRBJ1-5 TRBD1 TRBV7-2 once TGTGCCAGCAGCCCCAGGGGGACCCCCCCTTATAGCAATCAGCCCCAGCATTTT CASSPRGTPPYSNQPQHF
TRBJ2-1 TRBD2 TRBV18 - TGTGCCAGCTCACCCGCGGGGGGGGACGAGCAGTTCTTC CASSPAGGDEQFF
TRBJ1-6 - TRBV7-2 - TGTGCCAGCAGCTTAGTGACGGGGAATTCACCCCTCCACTTT CASSLVTGNSPLHF
TRBJ2-7 TRBD1 TRBV6-5 once TGTGCCATCGCCCGGGACAGGACCTCCTACGAGCAGTACTTC CAIARDRTSYEQYF
TRBJ2-5 TRBD2 TRBV9 - TGTGCCAGCACCATGTCTAGCGGCCACCAAGAGACCCAGTACTTC CASTMSSGHQETQYF
TRBJ1-1 - TRBV12-2 - TGTGCAAGTCGCTTCACGGGACTGGGCACTGAAGCTTTCTTT CASRFTGLGTEAFF
TRBJ2-5 TRBD2 TRBV5-4 - TGTGCCAGCAGCTTGGTCGGGGGGGGAGAGACCCAGTACTTC CASSLVGGGETQYF
TRBJ1-6 - TRBV7-2 - TGTGCCAGCAGCCCCGACGGGGAGTCGGATTCACCCCTCCACTTT CASSPDGESDSPLHF
TRBJ1-1 TRBD1 TRBV6-5 once TGTGCCAGCAGTCGGGGACAGGGGGCTGAAGCTTTCTTT CASSRGQGAEAFF
TRBJ1-2 - TRBV12-5 few TGTGCTAGTGGTTTGGTACGCTTTGGGGGGACTGAGGGCTACACCTTC CASGLVRFGGTEGYTF
TRBJ2-5 - TRBV11-2 - TGTGCCAGCAGCCCTGGGGGGGCCGGCGAGACCCAGTACTTC CASSPGGAGETQYF
TRBJ2-7 TRBD1 TRBV30 few TGTGCCTGGAGCGGACAGGGGGGCGAGCAGTACTTC CAWSGQGGEQYF
TRBJ1-5 TRBD1 TRBV19 few TGTGCCAGTAGTGTTACGGACAGGGGAGCCTATCAGCCCCAGCATTTT CASSVTDRGAYQPQHF
TRBJ2-6 TRBD1 TRBV4-3 - TGCGCCAGCAGCCAAGTGGGGACAGGGGGTGCTGGGGCCAACGTCCTGACTTTC CASSQVGTGGAGANVLTF
TRBJ2-7 - TRBV7-6 - TGTGCCAGCAGCTTAGGGGGTGAGGGGACCTACGAGCAGTACTTC CASSLGGEGTYEQYF
TRBJ2-3 - TRBV7-3 - TGTGCCAGCAGCTTCACAGATACGCAGTATTTT CASSFTDTQYF
TRBJ1-5 - TRBV7-8 - TGTGCCAGCAGCCCGATGGGGGCTAGCAATCAGCCCCAGCATTTT CASSPMGASNQPQHF
TRBJ2-7 TRBD2 TRBV5-4 - TGTGCCAGCAGCTTCGGGACTAGCGTCTACGAGCAGTACTTC CASSFGTSVYEQYF
TRBJ1-4 - TRBV25-1 - TGTGCCAGCAGTGACACACAGGTGATTAATGAAAAACTGTTTTTT CASSDTQVINEKLFF
TRBJ2-5 - TRBV7-3 - TGTGCCAGCAGCTTAGGAGGTCCGGAGACCCAGTACTTC CASSLGGPETQYF
TRBJ2-5 - TRBV10-2 - TGCGCCAGCAGGCCTATGACGGTGCAAGAGACCCAGTACTTC CASRPMTVQETQYF
TRBJ1-1 TRBD1 TRBV7-2 - TGTGCCAGCAGCTTAAGGGGACAGGTGAACACTGAAGCTTTCTTT CASSLRGQVNTEAFF
TRBJ1-1 - TRBV6-5 - TGTGCCAGCAGTTATAGTCCCGGGACTTCCCGACTCGGATTT CASSYSPGTSRLGF
TRBJ2-5 - TRBV2 - TGTGCCAGCAGTAAGGGGTGGAAAGAGACCCAGTACTTC CASSKGWKETQYF
TRBJ1-2 - TRBV11-1 - TGTGCCAGCAGCCATGGACGGAGAGGCGCAGCTAACTATGGCTACACCTTC CASSHGRRGAANYGYTF
TRBJ1-1 TRBD1 TRBV19 - TGTGCCAGTAGTCGCACAGGGGCGAACACTGAAGCTTTCTTT CASSRTGANTEAFF
TRBJ1-1 - TRBV19 - TGTGCCAGTAGGGGCAGAACCACTGAAGCTTTCTTT CASRGRTTEAFF
TRBJ2-3 TRBD2 TRBV10-2 - TGCGCCAGCTATCCCGGGGCTAGCGGGGCCGCAGATACGCAGTATTTT CASYPGASGAADTQYF
TRBJ2-7 - TRBV29-1 - TGCAGCGTGGCGGCCGGGTCTGCCTCCTCCTACGAGCAGTACTTC CSVAAGSASSYEQYF
TRBJ2-7 - TRBV18 - TGTGCCAGCTCACCACAAGGGCCTACCTACGAGCAGTACTTC CASSPQGPTYEQYF
TRBJ2-3 TRBD2 TRBV5-1 - TGCGCCAGCAGCTTGATTAGCGGGGGCAGCACAGATACGCAGTATTTT CASSLISGGSTDTQYF
TRBJ1-6 - TRBV6-1 - TGTGCCAGCAGTGTGAAACACCCTGCGGGACCCCTCCACTTT CASSVKHPAGPLHF
TRBJ1-1 - TRBV7-9 - TGTGCCAGCAGCTCAATGGGGACATATAACACTGAAGCTTTCTTT CASSSMGTYNTEAFF
TRBJ2-7 TRBD2 TRBV6-5 - TGTGCCACCCACCCGGGGGGTTCCCTCTCCTACGAGCAGTACTTC CATHPGGSLSYEQYF